The 30 T cell receptor beta chains listed next were all sequenced from one sample in a study of cytomegalovirus exposure and HLA in healthy donors. Primers: 60 Vbeta forward and 13 Jbeta reverse. TCRdb keeps only in-frame clones here, not all; method: immunoSEQ multiplex PCR. Of hundreds of thousands of clones in the sample, 55% to 75% were seen once. Specimen: PBMCs. The source is a man aged 40-55 years in good health and CMV-seropositive.

This clone was detected once. The chain uses TRBV19 and TRBJ1-2, with D tentatively TRBD1 (6 bases). Germline CDR1 LNHDA, CDR2 SQIVND (reference sequence). V lost 2 bases to trimming and J lost 4 bases, with 11 bases between them. The CDR3 extends over 14 amino acids. In nucleotides, the CDR3 is TGTGCCAGTAGTATATTGGGCAGGGGCTATGGCTACACCTTC. It encodes CASSILGRGYGYTF. Together with reference TRBV19 and TRBJ1-2, the CDR3 gives the full variable domain: DGGITQSPKYLFRKEGQNVTLSCEQNLNHDAMYWYRQDPGQGLRLIYYSQIVNDFQKGDIAEGYSVSREKKESFPLTVTSAQKNPTAFYLCASSILGRGYGYTFGSGTRLTVV.

The V call is TRBV6-1, the J call TRBJ2-7; TRBD1 is a possible D gene (5 bases). The ends were cut back, 5 bases at V and 2 bases at J, with 16 bases in the middle. This CDR3 contains 15 residues. Germline-derived CDR1 and CDR2 are MNHNS and SASEGT. As DNA, the CDR3 is TGTGCCAGCAGTCACCTCCTTCAGGGTACCTACGAGCAGTACTTC. It specifies CASSHLLQGTYEQYF.

This clone was detected only a few times. The chain carries TRBV28 and TRBJ1-2; D possibly corresponds to TRBD1 (6 bases). Germline V gene data show CDR1 as MDHEN and CDR2 as SYDVKM. The CDR3 runs to 14 residues. Trimming removed 5 bases from V and 4 bases from J, with 14 bases in between. CDR3: CASSLRQVIYGYTF. CDR3 coding DNA: TGTGCCAGCAGTCTCCGACAGGTGATCTATGGCTACACCTTC.

This rearrangement joins TRBV6-5 to TRBJ1-5, with 7 positions matching TRBD1. J lost 5 bases, V lost 5 bases, and 6 bases had no gene match. The CDR3 consists of 14 residues. Germline CDR1 and CDR2: MNHEY and SVGAGI. The chain's CDR3 is CASSNRGSDQPQHF. The CDR3 coding sequence is TGTGCCAGCAGTAACAGGGGATCCGATCAGCCCCAGCATTTT.

The chain couples TRBV19 to TRBJ2-7; D is perhaps TRBD2 (6 bases). V was cut by 3 bases and J by 5 bases, with 14 bases left in between. The CDR3 sequence is 14 residues long. Germline V gives CDR1 LNHDA, CDR2 SQIVND (reference sequence). The CDR3 sequence: CASSIGPGGDEQYF. The DNA of the CDR3 is TGTGCCAGTAGTATTGGACCCGGAGGGGACGAGCAGTACTTC.

The CDR3 sequence is CASSEVRAGYTEAFF. The CDR3 nucleotides read TGTGCCAGCAGTGAAGTCAGGGCAGGCTACACTGAAGCTTTCTTT. This chain links TRBV6-1 with TRBJ1-1, with D possibly being TRBD1 (5 bases). The length of the CDR3 is 15 residues. Germline V lookup: CDR1 MNHNS, CDR2 SASEGT. Deletions cut 1 base from V and 3 bases from J, with 12 bases between.

The rearrangement links TRBV4-1 to TRBJ1-6; 7 nucleotides agree with TRBD1. The CDR3 runs 16 residues. The junction had 5 bases not matched to a gene; V was cut back by 2 bases and J by 4 bases. Germline V lookup: CDR1 MGHRA, CDR2 YSYEKL. As DNA, the CDR3 is TGCGCCAGCAGCCAACAGCGACAGGGTTATAATTCACCCCTCCACTTT. Translating gives CASSQQRQGYNSPLHF.

The chain recombines TRBV13 with TRBJ2-5; the match to TRBD2 covers 11 bases. The CDR3 is made up of 15 amino acids. Germline trimming cut 5 bases from V and 2 bases from J; bases unmatched to any gene: 4. Germline V gene data show CDR1 as PRHDT and CDR2 as FYEKMQ (reference sequence). The CDR3 DNA sequence: TGTGCCAGCAGCACGACTAGCGGGGCACAAGAGACCCAGTACTTC. Translation gives CASSTTSGAQETQYF.

This clone has a handful of counts. V usage is TRBV4-2 and J usage is TRBJ1-1; 9 bases are a match to TRBD1. This CDR3 contains 19 residues. Germline V gene lookup returns CDR1 LGHNA and CDR2 YNFKEQ. V was pared by 3 bases and J by 4 bases, with 18 bases of the junction left unmatched. In DNA, the CDR3 is TGTGCCAGCAGCCACTCCGCCGTAGGACAGGGGAAGATGGGCACTGAAGCTTTCTTT. Residues: CASSHSAVGQGKMGTEAFF.

The chain links TRBV4-1 to TRBJ2-5, with D tentatively TRBD2 (5 bases). With 6 bases removed from V and 11 bases from J, the gap between germline ends came to 25 bases. Looked up from germline, CDR1 is MGHRA and CDR2 is YSYEKL. The CDR3 has 15 residues. CDR3 sequence reads: CASSTGYPNSGEQYF. In DNA form, the CDR3 reads TGCGCCAGCAGTACCGGATACCCAAATTCCGGGGAGCAGTACTTC.

The chain employs TRBV27 and TRBJ2-5; 11 bases fit TRBD2. The DNA end is more similar to TRBJ2-7, so the J call may be wrong. The CDR3 loop spans 16 amino acids. Germline loops: CDR1 MNHEY, CDR2 SMNVEV (reference sequence). Here the CDR3 reads CASSLLTSGGPYEQYF. In DNA form, the CDR3 reads TGTGCCAGCAGTTTATTAACTAGCGGGGGACCCTACGAGCAGTACTTC.

The V gene is TRBV7-3, the J gene TRBJ1-3, with 7 bases fitting TRBD1. In germline, CDR1 is SGHTA, CDR2 FQGTGA. After removal of 6 bases from V and 1 base from J, the junction contained 6 bases not matched to a gene. The CDR3 sequence is 15 residues long. The CDR3 sequence is CASSWDSGSGNTIYF. The CDR3 nucleotides are TGTGCCAGCAGTTGGGACAGCGGATCTGGAAACACCATATATTTT.

In regard to this clone: Relative to the germline gene, one junction end is altered; a read error may explain this. This chain joins TRBV2 and TRBJ2-3; D may be TRBD1 (6 bases). Germline-derived CDR1 and CDR2 are SNHLY and FYNNEI. The CDR3 is made up of 12 amino acids. CDR3 sequence reads: CAPSPGGPTPYF. DNA for the CDR3: TGTGCCCCCTCTCCTGGGGGCCCCACGCCGTATTTT.

The rearrangement joins TRBV7-9 to TRBJ2-3; D possibly corresponds to TRBD2 (5 bases). This CDR3 has 12 amino acids. Germline V gene sequence: CDR1 SEHNR, CDR2 FQNEAQ (reference sequence). Trimming shortened V by 1 base and J by 8 bases, and 7 bases separated the two germline ends. The CDR3 sequence is CASSLGAGTQYF. The DNA for the CDR3 is TGTGCCAGCAGCTTAGGGGCGGGTACGCAGTATTTT.

J is TRBJ1-2 and V is TRBV27, with D perhaps matching TRBD1 (6 bases). The V end lost 3 bases, the J end lost 8 bases, and 10 bases lay between the germline ends. Germline CDR1 MNHEY, CDR2 SMNVEV (reference sequence). This CDR3 region has 12 residues. Here the CDR3 reads CASSFTGKGYTF. CDR3 bases: TGTGCCAGCAGTTTCACAGGGAAAGGCTACACCTTC.

This clone was seen only a few times. The CDR3 reads CASSQDAGQGAKRTF. DNA of the CDR3: TGCGCCAGCAGCCAAGATGCGGGACAGGGGGCGAAGAGGACCTTC. This chain uses TRBV4-1 with TRBJ1-2; 12 bases are shared with TRBD1. J lost 14 bases, V lost 0 bases, and 10 bases had no gene match. Per the germline V gene, CDR1 is MGHRA and CDR2 is YSYEKL. The CDR3 extends over 15 amino acids.

The rearrangement uses TRBV5-6 and TRBJ2-7; 8 nucleotides align to TRBD1. CDR3 length: 15 residues. The V and J ends lost 2 bases and 5 bases, in that order; junction bases with no gene match: 9. Germline assignment: CDR1 SGHDT and CDR2 YYEEEE. In nucleotides, the CDR3 is TGTGCCAGCAGCTTCCAGGGGGCGCTAATAGACGAGCAGTACTTC. Its translation: CASSFQGALIDEQYF.

This rearrangement joins TRBV6-5 to TRBJ2-3, with 9 bases identical to TRBD2. The J segment lost 4 bases and the V segment lost 1 base, leaving 6 bases of the junction unmatched. CDR3 length: 16 residues. Germline loops: CDR1 MNHEY, CDR2 SVGAGI. CDR3 in amino acids: CASSYWGGGASDTQYF. CDR3 DNA sequence: TGTGCCAGCAGTTACTGGGGCGGGGGGGCCTCAGATACGCAGTATTTT.

The rearrangement joins TRBV6-5 to TRBJ1-2, with unresolved D. This CDR3 has 14 amino acids. V was trimmed by 6 bases and J by 2 bases, leaving 13 bases between them. Looked up from germline, CDR1 is MNHEY and CDR2 is SVGAGI. The DNA for the CDR3 is TGTGCCAGCAGCAGCCCGTCGGAGAACTATGGCTACACCTTC. Encoded protein: CASSSPSENYGYTF.

V and J are TRBV6-1 and TRBJ2-5; 9 bases align to TRBD2. The CDR3 loop spans 14 amino acids. V gave up 8 bases and J gave up 4 bases; unmatched junction bases: 8. Germline lookup yields CDR1 MNHNS and CDR2 SASEGT. CDR3 protein: CASERAGGPETQYF. CDR3 sequence (DNA): TGTGCCAGCGAGAGAGCGGGGGGCCCAGAGACCCAGTACTTC.

CDR3 sequence: CASSPGGALYNEQFF. The CDR3 coding sequence is TGTGCCAGCAGTCCAGGAGGGGCTTTATACAATGAGCAGTTCTTC. The V gene is TRBV27, the J gene TRBJ2-1; tentatively, D is TRBD2 (6 bases). With 5 bases removed from V and 4 bases from J, the gap between germline ends came to 15 bases. The germline gives CDR1 MNHEY, CDR2 SMNVEV (reference sequence). The length of the CDR3 is 15 residues.

This chain connects TRBV7-9 to TRBJ2-5; D gene uncertain. Trimming removed 3 bases at V and 1 base at J, with 9 bases between. The CDR3 length is 14 residues. The germline gives CDR1 SEHNR, CDR2 FQNEAQ (reference sequence). The CDR3 protein is CASSLNPGQETQYF. CDR3 DNA: TGTGCCAGCAGCTTGAATCCAGGCCAAGAGACCCAGTACTTC. The entire variable domain, with the rest obtained from reference TRBV7-9 and TRBJ2-5, is as follows: DTGVSQNPRHKITKRGQNVTFRCDPISEHNRLYWYRQTLGQGPEFLTYFQNEAQLEKSRLLSDRFSAERPKGSFSTLEIQRTEQGDSAMYLCASSLNPGQETQYFGPGTRLLVL.

This CDR3 reads CASSYSGGTDTQYF. In DNA form, the CDR3 reads TGCGCCAGCAGCTATAGCGGTGGCACAGATACGCAGTATTTT. This chain joins TRBV5-1 and TRBJ2-3; possibly TRBD2 for D (6 bases). The CDR3 covers 14 residues. The V gene lost 3 bases and the J gene lost 1 base, with 9 bases spanning the gap. CDR1 and CDR2 from the germline V gene are SGHRS and YFSETQ.

The CDR3 region has the DNA TGTGCCAGCAGTTTAGCCTCGTTTGGAGGGTCGAAGCAGTACTTC. Its translation is CASSLASFGGSKQYF. The rearrangement uses TRBV28 and TRBJ2-7, with D tentatively TRBD2 (6 bases). Looked up from germline, CDR1 is MDHEN and CDR2 is SYDVKM. CDR3 length: 15 residues. Trimming took off 2 bases at V and 8 bases at J, with 19 bases between the two ends.

The V gene is TRBV30, the J gene TRBJ2-7; unclear D gene. V was cut by 2 bases and J by 5 bases, with 13 bases left in between. Germline CDR1 GTSNPN, CDR2 SVGIG (reference sequence). CDR3 length: 13 residues. This CDR3 is CAWSFKQSDEQYF. The DNA of the CDR3 is TGTGCCTGGAGTTTCAAACAGTCTGACGAGCAGTACTTC.

The rearrangement uses TRBV19 and TRBJ2-7, with 7 nucleotides matching TRBD2. The V gene's germline CDR1 is LNHDA and CDR2 SQIVND (reference sequence). Trimming removed 5 bases from V and 12 bases from J; junction bases left unmatched: 7. This CDR3 has 11 residues. The CDR3, as DNA: TGTGCCAGTAGTGCGGGGGAACTCTCGTACTTC. Its protein is CASSAGELSYF. The complete variable domain, with remaining parts taken from reference TRBV19 and TRBJ2-7, reads DGGITQSPKYLFRKEGQNVTLSCEQNLNHDAMYWYRQDPGQGLRLIYYSQIVNDFQKGDIAEGYSVSREKKESFPLTVTSAQKNPTAFYLCASSAGELSYFGPGTRLTVT.

The chain has TRBV5-6 and TRBJ1-6, with D perhaps TRBD1 (5 bases). This CDR3 is 15 amino acids long. Trimming took off 3 bases at V and 14 bases at J, with 21 bases between the two ends. Germline V lookup: CDR1 SGHDT, CDR2 YYEEEE. Written as DNA, the CDR3 is TGTGCCAGCAGCTATGAGGGTACGCCCGGGGGATCCCTCCACTTT. Protein product: CASSYEGTPGGSLHF.

J is TRBJ2-1 and V is TRBV18, with TRBD2 identical over 7 bases. The CDR3 totals 15 residues. The V gene end was trimmed by 2 bases and the J gene end by 2 bases; junction bases not matched to a gene: 3. Germline loops: CDR1 KGHSH, CDR2 LQKENI. CDR3 protein: CASSPMGGAYNEQFF. The DNA of the CDR3 is TGTGCCAGCTCACCAATGGGGGGGGCCTACAATGAGCAGTTCTTC.

The CDR3 coding sequence is TGCGCCAGCGGAGCCGGTAGGGAGCAGTTCTTC. It specifies CASGAGREQFF. The chain combines TRBV4-1 with TRBJ2-1; no clear D gene. The germline V and J ends were trimmed by 8 bases and 10 bases, with 12 bases remaining between them. The germline V gene has CDR1 MGHRA and CDR2 YSYEKL. CDR3 length: 11 residues.

The chain uses TRBV27 and TRBJ2-1; 16 bases map to TRBD2. V dropped 8 bases and J dropped 8; count of bases not matched to a gene: 12. This CDR3 contains 17 residues. Per germline, CDR1 MNHEY and CDR2 SMNVEV (reference sequence). This CDR3 reads CASGTSGGAISRHEQFF. The CDR3 bases are TGTGCCAGCGGGACTAGCGGGGGGGCCATTAGTCGCCATGAGCAGTTCTTC.